This entry describes one TCR beta chain. Its antigen is unidentified. This record belongs to a study of T-cell memory formation after mild COVID-19. Study details: Clusters of TCRs were largely donor specific. Study-level results: Clones that contracted clustered mainly in CM and EM if CD4+ and in EMRA if CD8+. The pre-infection memory compartment contained some responding clones, suggesting cross-reactive memory joined.

TCR alpha and TCR beta cDNA libraries carrying sample barcodes and UMIs came from 5'RACE with constant-segment primers. MiXCR, run by TCRdb on the 5' RACE reads, gives a single entry per CDR3 protein. The sample consists of 75,000 to 90,000 distinct CDR3 sequences, approximately 15% of them appearing once. This receptor was obtained from an adult woman who had mild COVID-19 (a few samples of this study predate the infection). Cell type and time point are not known. Sequenced material: PBMCs or a T cell subset sorted from them (not recorded which).

The CDR3: CSYRDSYEQYF. The CDR3 coding sequence is TGCAGCTACAGGGATTCCTACGAGCAGTACTTC. The chain has TRBV29-1 and TRBJ2-7, with a possible D match to TRBD1 (6 bases). CDR1 is SQVTM and CDR2 is ANQGSEA in the germline V gene. CDR3 length equals 11 residues. Trimming left V 8 bases short and J 1 base short, with 9 bases between.